These 24 T cell receptor beta chains were all obtained from the same sample, sequenced in a study of T cell responses to AZD1222 COVID-19 vaccine. Some clones are missing from TCRdb's copy, which holds only in-frame ones; the method was immunoSEQ multiplex PCR. The data contain 95,000 to 150,000 clones, almost 95% of them seen just once; the ten biggest clones take up around 1.7%. Sequencing was performed on peripheral blood, taken on day 0 of AZD1222 vaccination. The receptors were gathered from an adult in good health.

The gene calls are TRBV28 and TRBJ2-3; 7 bases align to TRBD1. V shed 10 bases, J shed 2 bases, and the junction held 6 bases outside the gene matches. CDR3 length: 13 amino acids. Per the germline V gene, CDR1 is MDHEN and CDR2 is SYDVKM. CDR3 in amino acids: CAIGTESTDTQYF. The DNA of the CDR3 is TGTGCCATCGGGACAGAATCCACAGATACGCAGTATTTT.

V is TRBV4-1 and J is TRBJ2-1, with 11 bases lining up with TRBD1. This CDR3 comprises 16 residues. V was clipped by 4 bases and J by 3 bases; unmatched bases: 5. Looked up from germline, CDR1 is MGHRA and CDR2 is YSYEKL. In DNA form, the CDR3 reads TGCGCCAGCAGCCCTGGACAGGGGGCTAGCTACAATGAGCAGTTCTTC. This encodes CASSPGQGASYNEQFF.

This sequence joins TRBV2 and TRBJ1-5; D uncertain. Germline CDR1 SNHLY, CDR2 FYNNEI. The length of the CDR3 is 12 residues. CDR3 coding DNA: TGTTGTTTGGTCTATAGCAATCAGCCCCAGCATTTT. Translation gives CCLVYSNQPQHF. Full variable domain (rest looked up from reference TRBV2 and TRBJ1-5): EPEVTQTPSHQVTQMGQEVILRCVPISNHLYFYWYRQILGQKVEFLVSFYNNEISEKSEIFDDQFSVERPDGSNFTLKIRSTKLEDSAMYFCCLVYSNQPQHFGDGTRLSIL.

The rearrangement links TRBV7-2 to TRBJ2-5, with a possible D match to TRBD1 (5 bases). Trimming stripped 5 bases from V and 3 bases from J, with 16 bases between. The CDR3 consists of 15 residues. CDR1 and CDR2 (germline): SGHTA, FQGNSA. The CDR3 sequence: CASSRGPSAEETQYF. The CDR3 region has the DNA TGTGCCAGCAGCAGGGGTCCCAGCGCCGAAGAGACCCAGTACTTC.

This chain links TRBV29-1 with TRBJ1-1, with D hard to call. Germline CDR1 is SQVTM and CDR2 is ANQGSEA. This CDR3 contains 12 residues. The ends were cut back, 4 bases at V and 0 bases at J, with 6 bases in the middle. The DNA of the CDR3 is TGCAGCGTTGTGGGTGTGAACACTGAAGCTTTCTTT. Translation gives CSVVGVNTEAFF.

The chain carries TRBV6-5 and TRBJ1-4; 12 nucleotides align to TRBD1. Losses at the gene ends were 6 bases for V and 11 bases for J; bases not matched to a gene: 10. Germline V CDR1 and CDR2: MNHEY, SVGAGI. The CDR3 loop spans 15 amino acids. The CDR3 here is CASSPSGTGGWKLFF. The CDR3 region has the DNA TGTGCCAGCAGCCCCTCCGGGACAGGGGGCTGGAAACTGTTTTTT.

This clone was seen more than once but under ten times. The genes are TRBV19 and TRBJ2-7; possibly TRBD1 for D (6 bases). V was trimmed by 4 bases and J by 6 bases, leaving 16 bases between them. CDR1 is LNHDA and CDR2 is SQIVND in the germline V gene (reference sequence). This CDR3 spans 14 amino acids. The CDR3 sequence: CASSRSPGVGEQYF. CDR3 nucleotide sequence: TGTGCCAGTAGTAGATCTCCAGGGGTGGGCGAGCAGTACTTC.

This rearrangement joins TRBV5-5 to TRBJ1-6; no definite D call. Germline V CDR1 and CDR2: SGHKS, YYEKEE (reference sequence). The length of the CDR3 is 15 residues. V was clipped by 0 bases and J by 7 bases, with 11 bases between them. The CDR3 sequence: CASSLGRVDNSPLHF. CDR3 sequence (DNA): TGTGCCAGCAGCTTGGGGCGGGTGGACAATTCACCCCTCCACTTT.

Only one count was recorded for this clone. The chain links TRBV6-5 to TRBJ2-3; maybe TRBD1 (5 bases). The CDR3 has 16 residues. V was shortened by 2 bases and J by 2 bases, with 14 bases between the two germline ends. Germline V gene sequence: CDR1 MNHEY, CDR2 SVGAGI. The CDR3 spells CASSYGAGKLTDTQYF. The CDR3 DNA follows: TGTGCCAGCAGTTACGGGGCAGGGAAACTCACAGATACGCAGTATTTT.

This chain connects TRBV7-2 to TRBJ1-2; 9 nucleotides line up with TRBD1. The CDR3 has 14 amino acids. Germline assignment: CDR1 SGHTA and CDR2 FQGNSA. The J segment lost 5 bases and the V segment lost 5 bases, leaving 6 bases of the junction unmatched. The CDR3 region is CASSTDRGTYGYTF. The CDR3 DNA reads as TGTGCCAGCAGCACGGACAGGGGCACATATGGCTACACCTTC.

The chain employs TRBV4-3 and TRBJ1-1; the D is unclear. Per germline, CDR1 LGHNA and CDR2 YSLEER. This CDR3 has 16 amino acids. Trimming pared 1 base from V and 1 base from J, leaving 13 bases between. DNA for the CDR3: TGCGCCAGCAGCCAAGTCAGAGCAGGAGGGAACACTGAAGCTTTCTTT. This translates into CASSQVRAGGNTEAFF.

The gene calls are TRBV6-2 or TRBV6-3 and TRBJ1-5; D not resolved. The CDR3 runs 12 residues. Trimming took 3 bases from V and 10 from J, leaving 10 bases between them. Germline V gives CDR1 MNHEY, CDR2 SVGEGT. CDR3 in amino acids: CASSYPRTPQHF. The CDR3 nucleotides read TGTGCCAGCAGTTATCCCCGAACCCCCCAGCATTTT.

V and J are TRBV11-2 and TRBJ2-1; the match to TRBD1 covers 8 bases. This CDR3 contains 14 residues. Germline loops: CDR1 SGHAT, CDR2 FQNNGV. The V segment lost 3 bases and the J segment 7 bases; nucleotides outside the gene matches: 5. Here the CDR3 reads CASSFPGQVNEQFF. The CDR3 DNA reads as TGTGCCAGCAGCTTCCCGGGACAGGTAAATGAGCAGTTCTTC.

The sample holds one count of this clone. This CDR3 is CASSFRDIYGYTF. Written as DNA, the CDR3 is TGTGCCAGCAGCTTCCGGGACATCTATGGCTACACCTTC. The chain recombines TRBV7-9 with TRBJ1-2; weak D call: TRBD1 (6 bases). V lost 3 bases and J lost 4, with 9 bases in between. The germline CDR1 and CDR2 sequences are SEHNR and FQNEAQ (reference sequence). This CDR3 has 13 residues. The whole variable domain, filled in from reference TRBV7-9 and TRBJ1-2, reads DTGVSQNPRHKITKRGQNVTFRCDPISEHNRLYWYRQTLGQGPEFLTYFQNEAQLEKSRLLSDRFSAERPKGSFSTLEIQRTEQGDSAMYLCASSFRDIYGYTFGSGTRLTVV.

The V call is TRBV14, the J call TRBJ2-5, with D perhaps matching TRBD1 (6 bases). Germline V CDR1 and CDR2: SGHDN, FVKESK. The CDR3 is made up of 15 amino acids. Trimming took 0 bases from V and 0 from J, leaving 8 bases between them. Here the CDR3 DNA reads TGTGCCAGCAGCCAAGAGGACAGTCACCAAGAGACCCAGTACTTC. Translation: CASSQEDSHQETQYF. The full variable domain, in which reference TRBV14 and TRBJ2-5 provide the parts outside the CDR3, is EAGVTQFPSHSVIEKGQTVTLRCDPISGHDNLYWYRRVMGKEIKFLLHFVKESKQDESGMPNNRFLAERTGGTYSTLKVQPAELEDSGVYFCASSQEDSHQETQYFGPGTRLLVL.

The chain has TRBV20-1 and TRBJ2-5, with D perhaps matching TRBD2 (5 bases). Trimming took 3 bases from V and 4 from J, leaving 15 bases between them. The germline gives CDR1 DFQATT, CDR2 SNEGSKA (reference sequence). CDR3 length: 14 amino acids. CDR3 bases: TGCAGTGCTAGTCTCGGGGATTCCCTAGAGACCCAGTACTTC. Amino acid sequence: CSASLGDSLETQYF.

The gene calls are TRBV28 and TRBJ1-5; weak D call: TRBD1 (6 bases). Germline values: CDR1 MDHEN, CDR2 SYDVKM. There are 14 residues in the CDR3. The ends were cut back, 4 bases at V and 7 bases at J, with 14 bases in the middle. DNA for the CDR3: TGTGCCAGCAGTTGGACAGCCGTAGGACAGCCCCAGCATTTT. This translates into CASSWTAVGQPQHF. Full variable domain (missing parts from reference TRBV28 and TRBJ1-5): DVKVTQSSRYLVKRTGEKVFLECVQDMDHENMFWYRQDPGLGLRLIYFSYDVKMKEKGDIPEGYSVSREKKERFSLILESASTNQTSMYLCASSWTAVGQPQHFGDGTRLSIL.

V gene TRBV2 combines with J gene TRBJ2-2; D is uncertain. This CDR3 has 12 residues. The germline V gene encodes CDR1 SNHLY and CDR2 FYNNEI. Trimming stripped 7 bases from V and 4 bases from J, with 7 bases between. CDR3 sequence: CASMDGTGELFF. In DNA, the CDR3 is TGTGCCAGCATGGACGGCACCGGGGAGCTGTTTTTT.

This clone has just one count. The chain recombines TRBV7-8 with TRBJ1-4; TRBD1 matches 7 bases. Looked up from germline, CDR1 is SGHVS and CDR2 is FQNEAQ. CDR3 length equals 15 residues. The junction had 4 bases not matched to a gene; V was cut back by 1 base and J by 5 bases. As DNA, the CDR3 is TGTGCCAGCAGCTTAGAACCAGGGGGAAATGAAAAACTGTTTTTT. It codes for CASSLEPGGNEKLFF. The entire variable domain, with the rest obtained from reference TRBV7-8 and TRBJ1-4, is as follows: GAGVSQSPRYKVAKRGQDVALRCDPISGHVSLFWYQQALGQGPEFLTYFQNEAQLDKSGLPSDRFFAERPEGSVSTLKIQRTQQEDSAVYLCASSLEPGGNEKLFFGSGTQLSVL.

Details on this clone: At one end the junction does not follow the germline gene, possibly because of a read error. The chain joins TRBV7-7 to TRBJ2-5; D may be TRBD2 (5 bases). The CDR3 consists of 14 residues. CDR1 is SSHAT, CDR2 FNYEAQ, per germline (reference sequence). The CDR3 here is CASSLGEAVETQYF. As DNA, the CDR3 is TGTGCTAGCAGCTTAGGAGAAGCGGTAGAGACCCAGTACTTC.

This sequence joins TRBV7-2 and TRBJ1-5; possible D gene TRBD1, 6 bases. The CDR3 is 15 residues long. Trimming took off 4 bases at V and 9 bases at J, with 19 bases between the two ends. Germline V gene sequence: CDR1 SGHTA, CDR2 FQGNSA. The CDR3 region is CASSSRGQTTGPQHF. In DNA form, the CDR3 reads TGTGCCAGCAGCTCTCGGGGGCAGACCACGGGGCCCCAGCATTTT.

This sequence joins TRBV3-1 (or the pseudogene TRBV3-2) and TRBJ2-4, with 16 nucleotides matching TRBD2. The CDR3 loop spans 19 amino acids. Trimming removed 1 base from V and 5 bases from J; junction bases left unmatched: 8. Germline CDR1 LGHDT, CDR2 YNNKEL (reference sequence). This CDR3 is CASSQVGTSGGVRENIQYF. The DNA for the CDR3 is TGTGCCAGCAGCCAAGTAGGGACTAGCGGGGGGGTACGAGAAAACATTCAGTACTTC.

CDR3 loop: CASSSRSSSGNTIYF. CDR3 DNA: TGTGCCAGCAGCTCCAGGTCAAGCTCTGGAAACACCATATATTTT. The chain employs TRBV5-4 and TRBJ1-3; D uncertain. Germline V gene lookup returns CDR1 SGHNT and CDR2 YYREEE (reference sequence). The CDR3 covers 15 residues. V lost 3 bases, J lost 0 bases, and 10 bases lay in between.

V gene TRBV7-2 combines with J gene TRBJ2-7, with 10 nucleotides matching TRBD2. The junction had 7 bases not matched to a gene; V was cut back by 4 bases and J by 1 base. Germline V gene sequence: CDR1 SGHTA, CDR2 FQGNSA. The CDR3 has 16 amino acids. The CDR3 loop reads CASSSSGGALSYEQYF. CDR3 bases: TGTGCCAGCAGCTCGAGCGGGGGGGCCTTGTCCTACGAGCAGTACTTC.